The 14 T cell receptor beta chains below were found in one sample sequenced in a study of shared clonotypes between healthy human individuals. Sequencing used immunoSEQ multiplex PCR; TCRdb keeps in-frame clones, though not all of them. The table shows some 470,000 clones, with around 78% occurring only once. Material: PBMCs. The receptors come from a woman between 40 and 50 years old in good health. Some clones in this sample may be carry-over from other donors' samples.

As to this clone: The junction shows a germline mismatch at one end, possibly a read error. The chain uses TRBV27 and TRBJ1-4; D gene ambiguous. CDR3 length: 16 amino acids. The germline V gene encodes CDR1 MNHEY and CDR2 SMNVEV (reference sequence). As DNA, the CDR3 is TGTGCCAGCGGTTTGGGAGGTCGGTTAGCGGGGGAAAAACTGTTTTTT. This codes for CASGLGGRLAGEKLFF. The entire variable domain, with the rest obtained from reference TRBV27 and TRBJ1-4, is as follows: EAQVTQNPRYLITVTGKKLTVTCSQNMNHEYMSWYRQDPGLGLRQIYYSMNVEVTDKGDVPEGYKVSRKEKRNFPLILESPSPNQTSLYFCASGLGGRLAGEKLFFGSGTQLSVL.

As concerns this clone: A much larger clonotype is one base distant, so this may be a read error. The same CDR3 is also encoded by other DNA sequences in this sample. J is TRBJ1-1 and V is TRBV30; D is ambiguous. The germline V and J ends were trimmed by 0 bases and 0 bases, with 5 bases remaining between them. This CDR3 region has 13 residues. Germline V gene sequence: CDR1 GTSNPN, CDR2 SVGIG (reference sequence). DNA of the CDR3: TGTGCCTGGAGTGTCTTGATGAACACTGAAGCTTTCTTT. Translating it yields CAWSVLMNTEAFF.

V gene TRBV14 combines with J gene TRBJ1-4; D is unresolved. Germline V lookup: CDR1 SGHDN, CDR2 FVKESK. The V gene lost 9 bases and the J gene lost 5 bases, with 7 bases spanning the gap. This CDR3 comprises 11 residues. CDR3 loop: CASGRNEKLFF. The CDR3 DNA reads TGTGCCAGTGGACGAAATGAAAAACTGTTTTTT.

As for this clone: The junction does not match germline at one end; this may be a read error. This chain connects TRBV10-3 to TRBJ2-7; a possible D gene is TRBD1 (6 bases). Germline values: CDR1 ENHRY, CDR2 SYGVKD. The CDR3 length is 15 residues. The CDR3 DNA reads TGTACCATCAGCCCCCGAGGGGGATTGGCCTACGAGCAGTACTTC. This gives the protein CTISPRGGLAYEQYF.

The genes are TRBV7-9 and TRBJ2-1, with 11 bases identical to TRBD2. This CDR3 is 14 amino acids long. The V gene end was trimmed by 5 bases and the J gene end by 7 bases; junction bases not matched to a gene: 4. The germline V gene has CDR1 SEHNR and CDR2 FQNEAQ (reference sequence). The CDR3 region is CASSPGLAANEQFF. The CDR3 region has the DNA TGTGCCAGCAGCCCGGGACTAGCGGCTAATGAGCAGTTCTTC.

The chain recombines TRBV4-1 with TRBJ2-1; TRBD2 agrees at 8 bases. The CDR3 is 14 amino acids. The trim removed 1 base at V and 7 bases at J, leaving 3 bases unmatched. The germline V gene encodes CDR1 MGHRA and CDR2 YSYEKL. The CDR3 region is CASSQVGTSNEQFF. As DNA, the CDR3 is TGCGCCAGCAGCCAAGTTGGGACTAGTAATGAGCAGTTCTTC.

V usage is TRBV6-7 and J usage is TRBJ2-5, with D possibly matching TRBD1 (5 bases). TRBV6-7 is identified as an open reading frame with a role that is uncertain. The CDR3 runs 17 residues. V was shortened by 0 bases and J by 3 bases, with 17 bases between the two germline ends. Written as DNA, the CDR3 is TGTGCCAGCAGTTACTCCCGCCGGAAAAGGGGCGAAGAGACCCAGTACTTC. It yields the protein CASSYSRRKRGEETQYF.

This rearrangement joins TRBV28 to TRBJ2-7; the D is unclear. V was clipped by 6 bases and J by 6 bases, with 18 bases between them. CDR3 length: 14 amino acids. Germline loops: CDR1 MDHEN, CDR2 SYDVKM. CDR3 nucleotide sequence: TGTGCCAGCAGCCCTACTCGACAATTCGGCGAGCAGTACTTC. Protein sequence: CASSPTRQFGEQYF.

The chain couples TRBV5-1 to TRBJ2-7; no definite D call. The germline CDR1 and CDR2 sequences are SGHRS and YFSETQ. The CDR3 is 12 residues long. V lost 5 bases, J lost 4 bases, and 10 bases lay in between. For the CDR3, the DNA is TGCGCCAGCAGGGGCGGCGCTTACGAGCAGTACTTC. It encodes CASRGGAYEQYF.

This clone was recorded only once. This chain's CDR3 is CASSSIPGGNTIYF. As DNA, the CDR3 is TGTGCCAGCAGCTCCATCCCCGGCGGAAACACCATATATTTT. The chain employs TRBV5-8 and TRBJ1-3; no firm D call. The CDR3 runs to 14 residues. Trimming removed 3 bases from V and 4 bases from J, with 11 bases in between. Looked up from germline, CDR1 is SGHTS and CDR2 is YDEGEE.

The V gene is TRBV15, the J gene TRBJ2-7; the D is unclear. Germline assignment: CDR1 LNHNV and CDR2 YYDKDF (reference sequence). The CDR3 has 16 amino acids. The ends were cut back, 0 bases at V and 0 bases at J, with 12 bases in the middle. In nucleotides, the CDR3 is TGTGCCACCAGCAGAGATCGGGCAGCAGCCTCCTACGAGCAGTACTTC. As protein: CATSRDRAAASYEQYF.

The chain is built from TRBV30 and TRBJ1-1; D unresolved. Trimming shortened V by 3 bases and J by 11 bases, and 16 bases separated the two germline ends. The CDR3 has 12 residues. The germline V gene encodes CDR1 GTSNPN and CDR2 SVGIG (reference sequence). The DNA for the CDR3 is TGTGCCTGGAGCTCTATGACCGTGGAGGCTTTCTTT. It specifies CAWSSMTVEAFF.

This clone was recorded a few times. The V and J genes are TRBV18 and TRBJ2-7; possibly TRBD2 for D (6 bases). The CDR3 contains 13 residues. Germline CDR1 KGHSH, CDR2 LQKENI. V gave up 6 bases and J gave up 2 bases, with 11 bases separating them. The CDR3 DNA is TGTGCCAGCTCTCAGGACTACACCTACGAGCAGTACTTC. It encodes CASSQDYTYEQYF.

The DNA for the CDR3 is TGTGCCAGCAGTAAAGAATATAGCAATCAGCCCCAGCATTTT. This gives the protein CASSKEYSNQPQHF. The chain has TRBV6-1 and TRBJ1-5; D is uncertain. V lost 5 bases, J lost 0 bases, and 8 bases lay in between. The CDR3 spans 14 residues. The germline V gene has CDR1 MNHNS and CDR2 SASEGT.